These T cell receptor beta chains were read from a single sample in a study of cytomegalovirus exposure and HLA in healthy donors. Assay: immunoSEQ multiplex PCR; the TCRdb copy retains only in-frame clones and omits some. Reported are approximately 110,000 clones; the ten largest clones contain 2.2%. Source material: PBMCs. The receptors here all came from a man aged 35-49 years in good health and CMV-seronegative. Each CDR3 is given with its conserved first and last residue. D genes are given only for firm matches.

cdr3_nt: TGTGCCAGCAGTTCGACAGGCCCCTCTTTGCAGTACTTC
cdr3_aa: CASSSTGPSLQYF
j_call: TRBJ2-7
v_call: TRBV6-6
d_call: .

cdr3_nt: TGCGCCAGCAGCTTCCCAGGGCCGGCGAACACCGGGGAGCTGTTTTTT
cdr3_aa: CASSFPGPANTGELFF
j_call: TRBJ2-2
v_call: TRBV5-1
d_call: .

cdr3_nt: TGTGCCAGCAGCTTATACCAGGGGGCCCCTCAGCCCCAGCATTTT
cdr3_aa: CASSLYQGAPQPQHF
j_call: TRBJ1-5
v_call: TRBV7-9
d_call: TRBD1

cdr3_nt: TGTGCCAGCAGCGTACTAGCGGGAGGAGGCACCGGGGAGCTGTTTTTT
cdr3_aa: CASSVLAGGGTGELFF
j_call: TRBJ2-2
v_call: TRBV9
d_call: TRBD2

cdr3_nt: TGTGCCAGCAGCGTGCGAACGGGACTAGCGGAAGAGACCCAGTACTTC
cdr3_aa: CASSVRTGLAEETQYF
j_call: TRBJ2-5
v_call: TRBV7-6
d_call: TRBD2

cdr3_nt: TGTGCCAGCAGCCAGGACCCAGGACTAGCGTTAAGAGGCACAGATACGCAGTATTTT
cdr3_aa: CASSQDPGLALRGTDTQYF
j_call: TRBJ2-3
v_call: TRBV7-9
d_call: TRBD2

cdr3_nt: TGTGCCTGGGCCGGGGGGGTGCAGTATTTT
cdr3_aa: CAWAGGVQYF
j_call: TRBJ2-3
v_call: TRBV30
d_call: TRBD2

cdr3_nt: TGTGCCAGCAGCTTCTCTAGCGGCACAGATACGCAGTATTTT
cdr3_aa: CASSFSSGTDTQYF
j_call: TRBJ2-3
v_call: TRBV5-4
d_call: .

cdr3_nt: TGTGCCAGCAGCCTGGGGACAGGCTCTAGCACAGATACGCAGTATTTT
cdr3_aa: CASSLGTGSSTDTQYF
j_call: TRBJ2-3
v_call: TRBV5-6
d_call: TRBD1

cdr3_nt: TGTGCCAGCAGCCGACAGGGGGCGAACTATGGCTACACCTTC
cdr3_aa: CASSRQGANYGYTF
j_call: TRBJ1-2
v_call: TRBV4-2
d_call: TRBD1

cdr3_nt: TGTGCCAGCAGCTTAGTCTCAGATACGCAGTATTTT
cdr3_aa: CASSLVSDTQYF
j_call: TRBJ2-3
v_call: TRBV11-2
d_call: .

cdr3_nt: TGTGCCAGCAGCCAAATGGGGGGGACGAGATCCTACGAGCAGTACTTC
cdr3_aa: CASSQMGGTRSYEQYF
j_call: TRBJ2-7
v_call: TRBV7-3
d_call: TRBD2

cdr3_nt: TGCGCCAGCAGCTTGGATGGGGGGAGCTCCTACGAGCAGTACTTC
cdr3_aa: CASSLDGGSSYEQYF
j_call: TRBJ2-7
v_call: TRBV5-1
d_call: .

cdr3_nt: TGCGCCAGCAGTAGGACAGGGGGTAACTCCCACGAGCAGTACTTC
cdr3_aa: CASSRTGGNSHEQYF
j_call: TRBJ2-7
v_call: TRBV5-1
d_call: TRBD1

cdr3_nt: TGTGCCAGCAGCCCGTCCTCCCGCACAGATACGCAGTATTTT
cdr3_aa: CASSPSSRTDTQYF
j_call: TRBJ2-3
v_call: TRBV13
d_call: .

cdr3_nt: TGTGCCAGCAGCTTTGTAGAGGGAACTGAAGCTTTCTTT
cdr3_aa: CASSFVEGTEAFF
j_call: TRBJ1-1
v_call: TRBV11-2
d_call: .

cdr3_nt: TGTGCCAGCAGTAGGGGGACTAGCGGCCCCTACGAGCAGTACTTC
cdr3_aa: CASSRGTSGPYEQYF
j_call: TRBJ2-7
v_call: TRBV28
d_call: TRBD2

cdr3_nt: TGTGCCAGCAGCTCCCGAGGGGGAGCTACCGGGGAGCTGTTTTTT
cdr3_aa: CASSSRGGATGELFF
j_call: TRBJ2-2
v_call: TRBV7-3
d_call: .

cdr3_nt: TGTGCCAGCAGCGAAGCCGGGACAGGGAGTTACGGCTACACCTTC
cdr3_aa: CASSEAGTGSYGYTF
j_call: TRBJ1-2
v_call: TRBV11-3
d_call: TRBD1

cdr3_nt: TGCGCCAGCAGCTTGATACAGTTCACAGATACGCAGTATTTT
cdr3_aa: CASSLIQFTDTQYF
j_call: TRBJ2-3
v_call: TRBV5-1
d_call: .

cdr3_nt: TGCGCCAGCAGCCAAGTCGGGGTGAGAGGGGCCAACGTCCTGACTTTC
cdr3_aa: CASSQVGVRGANVLTF
j_call: TRBJ2-6
v_call: TRBV4-1
d_call: .

cdr3_nt: TGTGCCAGTAGTATCGAGGGGGACGGCAATCAGCCCCAGCATTTT
cdr3_aa: CASSIEGDGNQPQHF
j_call: TRBJ1-5
v_call: TRBV19
d_call: .

cdr3_nt: TGTGCCAGCAGCTTTTCAAAGAACACTGAAGCTTTCTTT
cdr3_aa: CASSFSKNTEAFF
j_call: TRBJ1-1
v_call: TRBV5-6
d_call: .

cdr3_nt: TGTGCCAGCAGCACCGAACGGTACCCTTACGAGCAGTACTTC
cdr3_aa: CASSTERYPYEQYF
j_call: TRBJ2-7
v_call: TRBV7-3
d_call: .

cdr3_nt: TGTGCCAGCAGTGACGGGATTTACTATGGCTACACCTTC
cdr3_aa: CASSDGIYYGYTF
j_call: TRBJ1-2
v_call: TRBV27
d_call: .